These 10 T cell receptor beta chains share one sample of origin, sequenced in a study of CD4 and CD8 cells across lung adenocarcinoma regions. In TCRdb, the PCR reads were re-called with MiXCR into one record per CDR3 protein. In the table there are some 20,000 distinct CDR3 sequences, around 59% of which are singletons. Material for sequencing was CD8+ T cells from the center of a lung tumor. These receptors all stem from a female donor with lung adenocarcinoma. The CD4 and CD8 labels of this study may be unreliable.

There are a few counts of this clonotype. The rearrangement uses TRBV27 and TRBJ2-1; D ambiguous. This CDR3 comprises 14 residues. The V gene's germline CDR1 is MNHEY and CDR2 SMNVEV (reference sequence). Trimming took off 7 bases at V and 5 bases at J, with 15 bases between the two ends. This CDR3 reads CASIHLWGNNEQFF. The CDR3 DNA reads as TGTGCCAGCATCCATCTCTGGGGAAACAATGAGCAGTTCTTC.

This clonotype was detected ten times or more. The chain carries TRBV4-1 and TRBJ2-1; TRBD1 matches at 7 bases. V shed 0 bases and J 4 bases; nucleotides not matched to a gene: 6. CDR1 is MGHRA, CDR2 YSYEKL, per germline. The CDR3 spans 16 residues. CDR3 sequence reads: CASSQDGHRGYNEQFF. DNA for the CDR3: TGCGCCAGCAGCCAAGATGGGCACAGGGGTTACAATGAGCAGTTCTTC.

The chain carries TRBV6-1 and TRBJ2-4; D gene unclear. Germline V gives CDR1 MNHNS, CDR2 SASEGT. V was pared by 5 bases and J by 13 bases, with 18 bases between. This CDR3 has 13 amino acids. The DNA for the CDR3 is TGTGCCAGCAGTCTTTTCCTGAGCAATGAGCAGTACTTC. It codes for CASSLFLSNEQYF.

The chain has TRBV25-1 and TRBJ2-3; D could derive from TRBD1 or TRBD2 (5 bases each). V was pared by 4 bases and J by 3 bases, with 17 bases between. Germline lookup yields CDR1 MGHDK and CDR2 SYGVNS. This CDR3 spans 16 amino acids. CDR3 amino acids: CASSVRTGTLTDTQYF. Here the CDR3 DNA reads TGTGCCAGCAGTGTACGGACCGGGACCCTGACAGATACGCAGTATTTT.

The chain recombines TRBV6-1 with TRBJ2-1, with a possible D match to TRBD2 (6 bases). Germline CDR1 MNHNS, CDR2 SASEGT. V lost 6 bases and J 3 bases, leaving 9 bases between the germline ends. The CDR3 runs to 13 residues. CDR3 region: CASRTSGYNEQFF. The CDR3 DNA is TGTGCCAGCAGGACTAGTGGCTACAATGAGCAGTTCTTC.

This clonotype was counted only a few times. The chain carries TRBV27 and TRBJ1-1, with a tentative D call TRBD1 (5 bases). CDR1 and CDR2 (germline): MNHEY, SMNVEV (reference sequence). V lost 4 bases, J lost 11 bases, and 20 bases lay in between. The CDR3 spans 14 residues. The CDR3 region has the DNA TGTGCCAGCAGTTCCCTTGAGGACTCAGGGCGGGCTTTCTTT. It is translated as CASSSLEDSGRAFF.

This chain joins TRBV6-1 and TRBJ2-3; 9 nucleotides align to TRBD2. The V and J ends lost 4 bases and 6 bases, in that order; junction bases with no gene match: 5. Germline CDR1 reads MNHNS; CDR2 reads SASEGT. The CDR3 length is 14 residues. The CDR3: CASSASGRSDTQYF. The CDR3 DNA follows: TGTGCCAGCAGTGCGAGCGGGAGGTCGGATACGCAGTATTTT.

Only one count was recorded for this clonotype. The rearrangement uses TRBV12-3 or TRBV12-4 and TRBJ1-2; 7 bases agree with TRBD1. V gave up 4 bases and J gave up 2 bases; unmatched junction bases: 10. The CDR3 runs 16 residues. In DNA form, the CDR3 reads TGTGCCAGCAGTTCCATCCCGACAGGGCTCAACTATGGCTACACCTTC. Amino acid sequence: CASSSIPTGLNYGYTF.

By sample fraction, this clonotype is medium-sized. The V call is TRBV7-2, the J call TRBJ2-7; 7 bases are shared with TRBD2. In germline, CDR1 is SGHTA, CDR2 FQGNSA. After removal of 5 bases from V and 1 base from J, the junction contained 8 bases not matched to a gene. The CDR3 runs 15 residues. The CDR3 here is CASSRRTSRSYEQYF. CDR3 nucleotide sequence: TGTGCCAGCAGCCGACGGACTAGTAGGTCCTACGAGCAGTACTTC.

The rearrangement joins TRBV9 to TRBJ2-1; no reliable D call. V lost 4 bases and J lost 0, with 5 bases in between. CDR3 size: 13 residues. Germline V gene data show CDR1 as SGDLS and CDR2 as YYNGEE. The CDR3 protein is CASSPSSYNEQFF. CDR3 sequence (DNA): TGTGCCAGCAGCCCCAGCTCCTACAATGAGCAGTTCTTC.